This TCR beta chain was obtained from a study of T cells after yellow fever vaccination. The V and J ends lost 2 bases and 7 bases respectively, with 5 bases between them. The CDR3 contains 11 residues. Germline CDR1 reads SGHTA; CDR2 reads FQGNSA. Regarding the study as a whole: FACS-sorted repertoires could contain abundant clonotypes contaminating from the bulk population. Among all clonotypes, a small share was observed in both CD4 and CD8 compartments. The booster response re-showed most primary clones: around 96% CD4, about 89% CD8.

This clonotype was recorded many times. Its specificity is unknown. TCR cDNA, made by 5'RACE template switching, carried an added universal primer site and UMIs. TCRdb re-called the 5' RACE reads with MiXCR, one entry per CDR3 protein. This sample has 250,000 or so distinct CDR3 sequences, with roughly 3.5% found just once. The chain uses TRBV7-2 and TRBJ2-5, with D unresolved. The sequence came from a man aged 18-30 years who received the YFV17D yellow fever vaccine. Sequencing was performed on PBMCs, taken 15 days after the yellow fever booster vaccination. The CDR3 bases are TGTGCCAGCAGCTTAATGGTGACCCAGTACTTC. It is translated as CASSLMVTQYF. The full variable domain, rest sourced from reference TRBV7-2 and TRBJ2-5, is GAGVSQSPSNKVTEKGKDVELRCDPISGHTALYWYRQSLGQGLEFLIYFQGNSAPDKSGLPSDRFSAERTGGSVSTLTIQRTQQEDSAVYLCASSLMVTQYFGPGTRLLVL.